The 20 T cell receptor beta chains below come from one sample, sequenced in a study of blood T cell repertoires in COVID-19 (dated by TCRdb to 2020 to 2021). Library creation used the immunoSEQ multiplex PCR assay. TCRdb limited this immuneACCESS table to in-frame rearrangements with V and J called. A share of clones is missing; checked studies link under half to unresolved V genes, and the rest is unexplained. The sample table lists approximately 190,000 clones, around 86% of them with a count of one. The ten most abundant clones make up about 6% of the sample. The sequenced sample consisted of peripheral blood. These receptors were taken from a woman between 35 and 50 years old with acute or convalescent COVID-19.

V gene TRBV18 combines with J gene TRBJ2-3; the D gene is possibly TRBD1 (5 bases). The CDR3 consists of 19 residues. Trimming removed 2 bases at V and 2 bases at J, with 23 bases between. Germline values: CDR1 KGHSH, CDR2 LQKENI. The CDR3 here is CASSPYIPYGQGVTDTQYF. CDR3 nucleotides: TGTGCCAGCTCACCATACATCCCATACGGCCAGGGTGTCACAGATACGCAGTATTTT.

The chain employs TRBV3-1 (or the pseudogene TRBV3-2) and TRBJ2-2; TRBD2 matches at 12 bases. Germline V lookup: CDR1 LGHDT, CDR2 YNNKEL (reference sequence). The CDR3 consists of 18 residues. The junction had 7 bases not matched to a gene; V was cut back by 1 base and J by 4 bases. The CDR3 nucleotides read TGTGCCAGCAGCCAAGTCCTAGCGGGGGGGCATAGCACCGGGGAGCTGTTTTTT. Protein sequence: CASSQVLAGGHSTGELFF.

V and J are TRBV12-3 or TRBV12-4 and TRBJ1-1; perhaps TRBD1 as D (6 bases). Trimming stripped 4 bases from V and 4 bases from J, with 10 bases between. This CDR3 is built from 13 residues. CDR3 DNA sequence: TGTGCCAGCAGTTGGACAGTAAGCACTGAAGCTTTCTTT. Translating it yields CASSWTVSTEAFF.

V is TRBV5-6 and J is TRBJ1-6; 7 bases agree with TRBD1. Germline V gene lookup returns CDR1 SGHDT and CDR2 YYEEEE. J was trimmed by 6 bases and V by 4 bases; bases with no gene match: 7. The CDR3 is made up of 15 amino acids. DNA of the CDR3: TGTGCCAGCAGCCTGGGGGGACAGACTAATTCACCCCTCCACTTT. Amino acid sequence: CASSLGGQTNSPLHF.

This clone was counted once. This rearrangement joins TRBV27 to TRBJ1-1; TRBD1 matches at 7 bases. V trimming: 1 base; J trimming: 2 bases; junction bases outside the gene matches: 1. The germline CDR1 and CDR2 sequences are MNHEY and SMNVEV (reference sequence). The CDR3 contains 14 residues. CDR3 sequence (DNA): TGTGCCAGCAGTTTATACAGGGGAAACACTGAAGCTTTCTTT. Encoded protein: CASSLYRGNTEAFF.

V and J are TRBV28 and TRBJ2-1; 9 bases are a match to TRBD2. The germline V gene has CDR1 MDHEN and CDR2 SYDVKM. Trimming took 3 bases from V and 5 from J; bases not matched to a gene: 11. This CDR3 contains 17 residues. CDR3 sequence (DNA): TGTGCCAGCAGTTTTCTCCTATCAGCGGGGGGCAACAATGAGCAGTTCTTC. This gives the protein CASSFLLSAGGNNEQFF.

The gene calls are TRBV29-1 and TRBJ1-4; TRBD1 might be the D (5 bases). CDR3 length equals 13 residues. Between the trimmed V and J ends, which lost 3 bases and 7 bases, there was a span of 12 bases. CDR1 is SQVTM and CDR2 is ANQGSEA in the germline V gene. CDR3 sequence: CSVDGGAGEKLFF. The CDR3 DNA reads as TGCAGCGTTGATGGAGGGGCCGGTGAAAAACTGTTTTTT. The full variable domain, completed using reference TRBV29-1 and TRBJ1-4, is SAVISQKPSRDICQRGTSLTIQCQVDSQVTMMFWYRQQPGQSLTLIATANQGSEATYESGFVIDKFPISRPNLTFSTLTVSNMSPEDSSIYLCSVDGGAGEKLFFGSGTQLSVL.

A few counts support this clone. In DNA form, the CDR3 reads TGCAGCGTTTTCGGGGGTTCATTATATGGCTACACCTTC. This codes for CSVFGGSLYGYTF. J is TRBJ1-2 and V is TRBV29-1; possibly TRBD1 for D (5 bases). Per the germline V gene, CDR1 is SQVTM and CDR2 is ANQGSEA. Trimming removed 5 bases at V and 5 bases at J, with 15 bases between. This CDR3 is built from 13 residues.

The CDR3 here is CASSRTSGIWEQYF. The DNA of the CDR3 is TGTGCCAGCAGTCGAACTAGCGGGATTTGGGAGCAGTACTTC. This chain links TRBV6-6 with TRBJ2-7; TRBD2 matches 10 bases. The CDR3 is 14 residues long. The germline gives CDR1 MNHNY, CDR2 SVGAGI (reference sequence). With V trimmed by 5 bases and J by 7 bases, 8 bases remained unmatched.

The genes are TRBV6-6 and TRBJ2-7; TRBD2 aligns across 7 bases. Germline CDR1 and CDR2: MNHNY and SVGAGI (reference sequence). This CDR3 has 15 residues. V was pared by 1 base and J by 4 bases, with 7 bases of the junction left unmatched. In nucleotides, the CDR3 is TGTGCCAGCAGTTACTTGGCGGGAGTTTCTTACGAGCAGTACTTC. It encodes CASSYLAGVSYEQYF.

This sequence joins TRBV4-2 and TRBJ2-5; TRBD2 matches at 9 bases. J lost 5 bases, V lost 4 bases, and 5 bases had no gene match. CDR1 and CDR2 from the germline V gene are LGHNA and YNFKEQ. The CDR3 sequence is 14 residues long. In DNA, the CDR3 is TGTGCCAGCAGCCGCGGGGGGGCAGGGGAGACCCAGTACTTC. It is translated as CASSRGGAGETQYF.

This chain's CDR3 is CASSSQSGTSGGGQFF. DNA for the CDR3: TGTGCCAGCAGCTCCCAATCCGGGACTAGCGGGGGGGGGCAGTTCTTC. The rearrangement links TRBV7-8 to TRBJ2-1, with 16 bases that match TRBD2. Trimming removed 4 bases from V and 12 bases from J; junction bases left unmatched: 9. This CDR3 is 16 amino acids long. The germline CDR1 and CDR2 sequences are SGHVS and FQNEAQ.

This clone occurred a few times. CDR3 sequence reads: CASSEYQLSNTEAFF. The CDR3 DNA sequence: TGTGCCAGCAGTGAATATCAGTTATCGAACACTGAAGCTTTCTTT. The V and J genes are TRBV2 and TRBJ1-1, with unresolved D. CDR1 is SNHLY and CDR2 is FYNNEI in the germline V gene. V lost 2 bases and J 1 base, leaving 11 bases between the germline ends. The CDR3 spans 15 residues. The full variable domain, its missing parts supplied by reference TRBV2 and TRBJ1-1, is EPEVTQTPSHQVTQMGQEVILRCVPISNHLYFYWYRQILGQKVEFLVSFYNNEISEKSEIFDDQFSVERPDGSNFTLKIRSTKLEDSAMYFCASSEYQLSNTEAFFGQGTRLTVV.

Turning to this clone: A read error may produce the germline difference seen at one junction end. CDR3: CASSLAVQDKGYTF. CDR3 bases: TGTGCTAGCAGCTTAGCTGTCCAGGACAAAGGCTACACCTTC. The chain recombines TRBV7-7 with TRBJ1-2, with D possibly matching TRBD1 (5 bases). CDR1 is SSHAT, CDR2 FNYEAQ, per germline (reference sequence). This CDR3 is built from 14 residues.

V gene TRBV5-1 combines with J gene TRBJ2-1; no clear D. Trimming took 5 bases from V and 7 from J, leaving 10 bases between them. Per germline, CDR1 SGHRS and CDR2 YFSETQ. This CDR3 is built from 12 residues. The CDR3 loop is CASSLRLNEQFF. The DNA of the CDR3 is TGCGCCAGCAGTCTACGGTTGAATGAGCAGTTCTTC. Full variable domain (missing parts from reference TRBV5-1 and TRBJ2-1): KAGVTQTPRYLIKTRGQQVTLSCSPISGHRSVSWYQQTPGQGLQFLFEYFSETQRNKGNFPGRFSGRQFSNSRSEMNVSTLELGDSALYLCASSLRLNEQFFGPGTRLTVL.

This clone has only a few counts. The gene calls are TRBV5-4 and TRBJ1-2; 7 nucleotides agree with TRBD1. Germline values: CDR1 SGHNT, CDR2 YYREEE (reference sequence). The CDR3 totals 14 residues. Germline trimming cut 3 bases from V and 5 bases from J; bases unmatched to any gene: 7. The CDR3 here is CASSSQGGLYGYTF. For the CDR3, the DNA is TGTGCCAGCAGCTCCCAGGGGGGATTATATGGCTACACCTTC. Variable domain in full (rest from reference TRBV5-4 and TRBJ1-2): ETGVTQSPTHLIKTRGQQVTLRCSSQSGHNTVSWYQQALGQGPQFIFQYYREEENGRGNFPPRFSGLQFPNYSSELNVNALELDDSALYLCASSSQGGLYGYTFGSGTRLTVV.

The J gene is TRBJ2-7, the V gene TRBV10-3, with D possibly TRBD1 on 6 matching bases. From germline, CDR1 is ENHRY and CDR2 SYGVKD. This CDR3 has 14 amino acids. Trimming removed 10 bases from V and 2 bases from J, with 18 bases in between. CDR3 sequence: CATRGGQNPYEQYF. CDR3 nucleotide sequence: TGTGCCACCCGCGGAGGACAGAACCCCTACGAGCAGTACTTC.

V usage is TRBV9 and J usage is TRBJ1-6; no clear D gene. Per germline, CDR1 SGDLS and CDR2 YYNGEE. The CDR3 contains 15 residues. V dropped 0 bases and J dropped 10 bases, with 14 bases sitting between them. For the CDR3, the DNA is TGTGCCAGCAGCGTAGGAGGTTGGGGAGACTCACCCCTCCACTTT. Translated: CASSVGGWGDSPLHF. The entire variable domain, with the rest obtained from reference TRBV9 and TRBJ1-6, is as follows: DSGVTQTPKHLITATGQRVTLRCSPRSGDLSVYWYQQSLDQGLQFLIQYYNGEERAKGNILERFSAQQFPDLHSELNLSSLELGDSALYFCASSVGGWGDSPLHFGNGTRLTVT.

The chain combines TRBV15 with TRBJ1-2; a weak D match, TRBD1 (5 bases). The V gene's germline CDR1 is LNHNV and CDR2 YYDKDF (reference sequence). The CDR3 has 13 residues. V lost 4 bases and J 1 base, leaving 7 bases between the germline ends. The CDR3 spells CATSKGFNYGYTF. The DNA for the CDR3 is TGTGCCACCAGCAAGGGGTTTAACTATGGCTACACCTTC.

The CDR3 DNA is TGTGCCAGCAGCTTAAGCCCGGGTAGCACCGGGGAGCTGTTTTTT. It translates to CASSLSPGSTGELFF. The chain recombines TRBV11-2 with TRBJ2-2; D remains unclear. Trimming pared 2 bases from V and 4 bases from J, leaving 11 bases between. This CDR3 spans 15 amino acids. The V gene's germline CDR1 is SGHAT and CDR2 FQNNGV. The variable domain in full, with the rest retrieved from reference TRBV11-2 and TRBJ2-2, is EAGVAQSPRYKIIEKRQSVAFWCNPISGHATLYWYQQILGQGPKLLIQFQNNGVVDDSQLPKDRFSAERLKGVDSTLKIQPAKLEDSAVYLCASSLSPGSTGELFFGEGSRLTVL.